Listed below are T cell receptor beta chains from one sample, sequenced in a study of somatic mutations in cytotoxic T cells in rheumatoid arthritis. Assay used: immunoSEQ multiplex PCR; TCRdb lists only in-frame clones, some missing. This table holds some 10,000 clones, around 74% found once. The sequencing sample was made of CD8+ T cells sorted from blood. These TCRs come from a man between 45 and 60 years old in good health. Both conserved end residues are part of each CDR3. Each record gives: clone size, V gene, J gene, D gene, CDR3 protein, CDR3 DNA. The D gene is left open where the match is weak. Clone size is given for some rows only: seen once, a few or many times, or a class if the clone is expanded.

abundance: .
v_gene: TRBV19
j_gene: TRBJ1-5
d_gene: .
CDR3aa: CASTQGTRPQHF
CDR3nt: TGTGCCAGTACCCAGGGGACCAGGCCCCAGCATTTT

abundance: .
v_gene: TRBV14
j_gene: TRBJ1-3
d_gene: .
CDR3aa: CASSPPGFGRNTIYF
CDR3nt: TGTGCCAGCAGCCCCCCAGGGTTTGGAAGAAACACCATATATTTT

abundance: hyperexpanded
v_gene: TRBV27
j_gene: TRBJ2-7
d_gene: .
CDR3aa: CASSSPFGGRGAYEQYF
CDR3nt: TGTGCCAGCAGTTCCCCTTTTGGTGGGAGGGGGGCCTACGAGCAGTACTTC

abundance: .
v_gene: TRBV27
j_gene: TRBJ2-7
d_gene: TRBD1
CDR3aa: CASSLGNETGHYEQYF
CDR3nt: TGTGCCAGCAGTTTAGGTAACGAGACAGGGCACTACGAGCAGTACTTC

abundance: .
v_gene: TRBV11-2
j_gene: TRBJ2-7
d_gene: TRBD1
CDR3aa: CASSISRGPAYEQYF
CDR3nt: TGTGCCAGCAGCATAAGCAGGGGGCCGGCCTACGAGCAGTACTTC

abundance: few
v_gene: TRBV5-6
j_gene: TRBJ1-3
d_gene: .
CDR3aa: CASSLPGYRGNTIYF
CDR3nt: TGTGCCAGCAGCTTGCCGGGGTACCGAGGAAACACCATATATTTT

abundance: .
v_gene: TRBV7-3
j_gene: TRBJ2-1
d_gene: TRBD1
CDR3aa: CASSLSDRAHNEQFF
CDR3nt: TGTGCCAGCAGCCTTTCTGACAGGGCCCACAATGAGCAGTTCTTC

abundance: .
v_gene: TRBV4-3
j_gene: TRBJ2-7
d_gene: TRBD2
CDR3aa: CASSQGLAGAYEQYF
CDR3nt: TGCGCCAGCAGCCAAGGCCTAGCGGGAGCCTACGAGCAGTACTTC

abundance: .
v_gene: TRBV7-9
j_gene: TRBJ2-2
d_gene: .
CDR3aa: CASKVTTNTGELFF
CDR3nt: TGTGCCAGCAAAGTGACAACGAACACCGGGGAGCTGTTTTTT

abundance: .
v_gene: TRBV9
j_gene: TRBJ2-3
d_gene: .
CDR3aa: CASSVARSTSTDTQYF
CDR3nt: TGTGCCAGCAGCGTAGCGCGGTCCACCTCGACAGATACGCAGTATTTT

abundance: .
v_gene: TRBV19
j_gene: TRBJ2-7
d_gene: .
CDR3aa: CASSRQSGGNSQQYF
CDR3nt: TGTGCCAGTAGTCGACAGTCAGGCGGGAACTCCCAGCAGTACTTC

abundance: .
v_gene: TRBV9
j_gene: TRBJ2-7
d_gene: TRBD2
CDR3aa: CASSLGDYSYEQYF
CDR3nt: TGTGCCAGCAGCCTTGGGGACTATAGCTACGAGCAGTACTTC

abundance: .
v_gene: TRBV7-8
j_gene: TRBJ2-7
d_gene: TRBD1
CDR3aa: CASSSNRQGAGYEQYF
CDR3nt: TGTGCCAGCAGCTCAAACCGACAGGGGGCAGGCTACGAGCAGTACTTC

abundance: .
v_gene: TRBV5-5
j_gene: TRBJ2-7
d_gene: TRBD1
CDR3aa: CASSTSLVFDRAYEQYF
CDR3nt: TGTGCCAGCAGTACAAGCCTAGTTTTCGACAGGGCGTACGAGCAGTACTTC

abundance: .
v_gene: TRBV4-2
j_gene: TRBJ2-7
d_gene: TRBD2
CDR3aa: CASSQQSRGGSYEQYF
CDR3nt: TGTGCCAGCAGCCAGCAGAGTCGGGGGGGATCCTACGAGCAGTACTTC

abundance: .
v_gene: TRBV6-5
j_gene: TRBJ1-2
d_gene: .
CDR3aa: CASSYSIGEANYGYTF
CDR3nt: TGTGCCAGCAGTTACTCTATCGGCGAGGCTAACTATGGCTACACCTTC

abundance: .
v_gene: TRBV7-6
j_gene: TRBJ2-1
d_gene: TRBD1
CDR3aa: CASSYLLRDRGNEQFF
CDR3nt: TGTGCCAGCAGCTACCTACTCAGGGACAGGGGCAATGAGCAGTTCTTC

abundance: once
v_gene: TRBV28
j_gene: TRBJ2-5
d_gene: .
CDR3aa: CASSRTGTSRHF
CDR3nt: TGTGCCAGCAGTCGAACCGGGACTTCCCGTCACTTC

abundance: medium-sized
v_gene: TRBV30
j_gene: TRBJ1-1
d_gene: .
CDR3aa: CAWSVLRGWTEAFF
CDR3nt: TGTGCCTGGAGTGTACTAAGGGGTTGGACTGAAGCTTTCTTT

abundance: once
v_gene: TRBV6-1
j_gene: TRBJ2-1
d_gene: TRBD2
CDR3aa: CASSDLAGGLNGQFF
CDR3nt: TGTGCCAGCAGCGACCTAGCGGGGGGGCTAAATGGGCAGTTCTTC

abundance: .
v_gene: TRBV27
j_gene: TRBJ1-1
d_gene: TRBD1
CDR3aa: CASSLGTVNTEAFF
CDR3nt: TGTGCCAGCAGTTTGGGGACAGTGAACACTGAAGCTTTCTTT

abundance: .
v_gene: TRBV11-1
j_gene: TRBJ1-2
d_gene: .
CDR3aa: CASSPSGAGTFSGYTF
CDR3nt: TGTGCCAGCAGCCCATCCGGGGCAGGGACTTTCTCTGGCTACACCTTC

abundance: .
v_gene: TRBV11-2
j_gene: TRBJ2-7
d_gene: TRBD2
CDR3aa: CASSLTSGRDEQYF
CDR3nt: TGTGCCAGCAGCCTCACTAGCGGGAGGGACGAGCAGTACTTC

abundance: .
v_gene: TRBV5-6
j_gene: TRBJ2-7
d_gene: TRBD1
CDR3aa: CASSFPTGGSLVDEQYF
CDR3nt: TGTGCCAGCAGCTTTCCCACAGGGGGGTCTTTAGTTGACGAGCAGTACTTC

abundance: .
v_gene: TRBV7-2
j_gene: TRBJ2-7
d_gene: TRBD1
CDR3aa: CASSSTGTGGYEQYF
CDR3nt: TGTGCCAGCAGCAGTACCGGGACAGGGGGCTACGAGCAGTACTTC

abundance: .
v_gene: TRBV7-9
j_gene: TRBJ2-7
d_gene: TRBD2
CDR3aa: CASSTTSGVYYEQYF
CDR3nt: TGTGCCAGCAGCACGACTAGCGGGGTTTACTACGAGCAGTACTTC

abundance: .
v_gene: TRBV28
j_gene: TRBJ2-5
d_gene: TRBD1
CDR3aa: CASSTGQGAFWTQYF
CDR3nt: TGTGCCAGCAGCACGGGACAGGGGGCCTTTTGGACCCAGTACTTC

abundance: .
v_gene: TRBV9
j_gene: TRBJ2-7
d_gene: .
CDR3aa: CASSAWAGTYEQYF
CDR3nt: TGTGCCAGCAGCGCTTGGGCGGGAACCTACGAGCAGTACTTC

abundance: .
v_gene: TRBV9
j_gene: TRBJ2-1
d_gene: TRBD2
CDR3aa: CASSVDGSGMNEQFF
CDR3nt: TGTGCCAGCAGCGTAGATGGTAGCGGGATGAATGAGCAGTTCTTC

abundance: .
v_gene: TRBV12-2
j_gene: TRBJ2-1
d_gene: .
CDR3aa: CASRLGRDRVDEQFF
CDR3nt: TGTGCAAGTCGCTTGGGCCGGGACAGGGTAGATGAGCAGTTCTTC